The 16 T cell receptor beta chains below all came from one sample that was sequenced in a study of blood T cell repertoires in COVID-19. Measured with immunoSEQ multiplex PCR; TCRdb has only the in-frame clones, and not every one. Of under 150,000 clones listed, around 85% are singletons. Specimen: peripheral blood. The receptors were gathered from an older woman with COVID-19, enrolled during active disease.

This chain uses TRBV18 with TRBJ1-3; D perhaps matches TRBD1 (6 bases). The CDR3 totals 16 residues. V shed 3 bases and J shed 0 bases, with 12 bases lying between them. Germline CDR1 KGHSH, CDR2 LQKENI. The CDR3 spells CASSPNPGDSGNTIYF. The CDR3 bases are TGTGCCAGCTCACCTAACCCAGGGGACTCTGGAAACACCATATATTTT.

V and J are TRBV6-5 and TRBJ2-7, with 7 bases matching TRBD1. V was clipped by 6 bases and J by 6 bases; unmatched bases: 14. The CDR3 consists of 15 residues. Looked up from germline, CDR1 is MNHEY and CDR2 is SVGAGI. The DNA for the CDR3 is TGTGCCAGCAGCCCACTCGACAGGGTATTTCTCGAGCAGTACTTC. Protein product: CASSPLDRVFLEQYF.

The chain links TRBV29-1 to TRBJ1-6, with 8 bases lining up with TRBD1. The CDR3 extends over 13 amino acids. With V trimmed by 7 bases and J by 6 bases, 5 bases remained unmatched. The germline gives CDR1 SQVTM, CDR2 ANQGSEA. The CDR3 is CSAVTGANSPLHF. CDR3 DNA sequence: TGCAGCGCTGTGACAGGGGCTAATTCACCCCTCCACTTT.

This clone was counted between two and nine times. Compared with germline, one end of the junction differs, possibly owing to a read error. This chain joins TRBV5-4 and TRBJ1-1, with TRBD1 matching 9 bases. The CDR3 is 15 amino acids. CDR1 is SGHNT and CDR2 is YYREEE in the germline V gene (reference sequence). The CDR3 region is CASNLGTGLNTEAFF. The CDR3, as DNA: TGTGCCAGCAACTTGGGGACAGGGCTGAACACTGAAGCTTTCTTT.

The chain joins TRBV7-8 to TRBJ1-3, with unresolved D. CDR1 is SGHVS and CDR2 is FQNEAQ in the germline V gene. V lost 0 bases and J 0 bases, leaving 12 bases between the germline ends. There are 17 residues in the CDR3. CDR3 amino acids: CASSLAPPGDSGNTIYF. The CDR3 DNA sequence: TGTGCCAGCAGCTTAGCCCCCCCAGGTGACTCTGGAAACACCATATATTTT.

The rearrangement joins TRBV10-3 to TRBJ1-1, with TRBD1 matching over 9 bases. The J segment lost 3 bases and the V segment lost 4 bases, leaving 3 bases of the junction unmatched. This CDR3 has 14 amino acids. Germline-derived CDR1 and CDR2 are ENHRY and SYGVKD. This CDR3 is CAISGGQGYTEAFF. DNA for the CDR3: TGTGCCATCAGTGGGGGACAGGGATACACTGAAGCTTTCTTT.

The table lists this clone with a few counts. This sequence joins TRBV5-6 and TRBJ1-5, with D possibly matching TRBD1 (6 bases). Trimming left V 0 bases short and J 3 bases short, with 10 bases between. Germline V gene data show CDR1 as SGHDT and CDR2 as YYEEEE. The CDR3 contains 15 residues. The CDR3 DNA follows: TGTGCCAGCAGCTTGGCAGGGGCCCCCAATCAGCCCCAGCATTTT. It is translated as CASSLAGAPNQPQHF.

The chain employs TRBV15 and TRBJ2-1; possible D gene TRBD2, 6 bases. Germline CDR1 and CDR2: LNHNV and YYDKDF (reference sequence). V lost 5 bases and J 8 bases, leaving 22 bases between the germline ends. CDR3 length: 16 amino acids. The CDR3: CATSGPLTSRGDEQFF. CDR3 coding DNA: TGTGCCACCAGCGGCCCTCTGACTAGTCGAGGCGATGAGCAGTTCTTC.

This chain links TRBV7-9 with TRBJ2-3; D might be TRBD2 (5 bases). Trimming took 2 bases from V and 4 from J, leaving 13 bases between them. The CDR3 covers 15 residues. CDR1 is SEHNR, CDR2 FQNEAQ, per germline (reference sequence). CDR3 protein: CASSLTGSVPDTQYF. CDR3 sequence (DNA): TGTGCCAGCAGCTTAACGGGGAGTGTCCCAGATACGCAGTATTTT.

The chain combines TRBV5-1 with TRBJ1-2; D remains ambiguous. The CDR3 sequence is 12 residues long. Germline loops: CDR1 SGHRS, CDR2 YFSETQ. Trimming took off 0 bases at V and 6 bases at J, with 6 bases between the two ends. The CDR3 loop reads CASSLAGDGYTF. DNA for the CDR3: TGCGCCAGCAGCTTGGCCGGGGATGGCTACACCTTC.

V gene TRBV27 combines with J gene TRBJ1-4; D gene unclear. Germline V lookup: CDR1 MNHEY, CDR2 SMNVEV (reference sequence). The length of the CDR3 is 14 residues. Trimming cost V 2 bases and J 3 bases, with 7 bases left between them. CDR3 sequence (DNA): TGTGCCAGCAGTTTAGCCACACCTAATGAAAAACTGTTTTTT. Translation: CASSLATPNEKLFF.

The CDR3 bases are TGTGCCAGCAGCCAGATCGGGACAGGCCCCAATCAGCCCCAGCATTTT. Translating gives CASSQIGTGPNQPQHF. The chain links TRBV4-2 to TRBJ1-5; 8 bases are shared with TRBD1. Germline lookup yields CDR1 LGHNA and CDR2 YNFKEQ. Trimming at V came to 3 bases and at J to 3 bases, leaving 7 bases not matched to a gene. This CDR3 spans 16 amino acids.

V is TRBV7-3 and J is TRBJ1-1; D unresolved. Trimming removed 0 bases at V and 4 bases at J, with 9 bases between. The CDR3 length is 14 residues. Germline V gene lookup returns CDR1 SGHTA and CDR2 FQGTGA. In nucleotides, the CDR3 is TGTGCCAGCAGCTTAACGCGGGGAAGCACTGAAGCTTTCTTT. Translating it yields CASSLTRGSTEAFF.

The chain uses TRBV19 and TRBJ2-7, with D hard to call. This CDR3 has 13 amino acids. Trimming cost V 3 bases and J 1 base, with 7 bases left between them. Germline lookup yields CDR1 LNHDA and CDR2 SQIVND (reference sequence). The CDR3 spells CASSISLSYEQYF. CDR3 DNA sequence: TGTGCCAGTAGTATCTCCCTATCCTACGAGCAGTACTTC.

The chain has TRBV4-3 and TRBJ1-1; 8 nucleotides agree with TRBD1. This CDR3 region has 17 residues. Germline CDR1 is LGHNA and CDR2 is YSLEER. The ends lost 0 bases at V and 0 bases at J; junction bases unmatched: 6. CDR3 nucleotides: TGCGCCAGCAGCCAAGATCCCCAGGGGGCCTTGAACACTGAAGCTTTCTTT. As protein: CASSQDPQGALNTEAFF.

The CDR3 DNA sequence: TGTGCCAGCAGGCAGGGGGCTGGGGACACTGAAGCTTTCTTT. Translation: CASRQGAGDTEAFF. V is TRBV7-9 and J is TRBJ1-1; TRBD1 agrees at 8 bases. J was trimmed by 3 bases and V by 6 bases; bases with no gene match: 6. CDR3 size: 14 residues. In germline, CDR1 is SEHNR, CDR2 FQNEAQ (reference sequence).